This TCR beta chain was found in a study of vaccination effects on CD4 cells after COVID-19. Trimming cost V 2 bases and J 0 bases, with 8 bases left between them. The CDR3 contains 15 residues. Germline CDR1 is KGHSH and CDR2 is LQKENI. Data came from immunoSEQ multiplex PCR; TCRdb stores just in-frame clones and leaves some out. The sample lists tens of thousands of clones; roughly 76% were seen once. With regard to this clone: Antigen specificity is unknown.

Sequencing was preceded by expansion of antigen-specific CD4+ T cells with viral peptide pools in the ViraFEST assay. Cultured cells yielded isolated CD4+ T cells after approximately nine days. The vaccine given was either BNT162b2 or mRNA-1273, in two doses. The sequencing here drew on CD4+ T cells from PBMCs cultured with HCoV-OC43 spike peptides, taken after COVID-19 vaccination. Documented subset: HCoV-OC43 spike overlapping peptide pool stimulation. The V gene is TRBV18, the J gene TRBJ1-3; TRBD1 is a possible D gene (5 bases). The clonotype was recovered from a human donor who received a COVID-19 vaccine. CDR3 in DNA: TGTGCCAGCTCACCAGGGAGGGGCTCTGGAAACACCATATATTTT. This translates into CASSPGRGSGNTIYF.